The T cell receptor (beta chain) under discussion was sequenced for a study of breast tumors, draining lymph nodes, adjacent tissues. Overall study results and limits: The lymph node origin of tumor T cells was framed as consistent with a hypothesis, not demonstrated.

This clonotype was counted ten times or more. The antigen is not known. Samples came from axillary lymph nodes draining the breast cancer. TCRdb ran MiXCR on the multiplex PCR reads and lists one entry per CDR3 protein. In the table there are 200,000 or so distinct CDR3 sequences, 31% of which are singletons. V was cut by 3 bases and J by 7 bases, with 16 bases left in between. The CDR3 totals 13 residues. Germline V gives CDR1 SQVTM, CDR2 ANQGSEA. Input material: axillary lymph node tissue. This sequence originates from a female donor with breast cancer. Some clones in this sample may be carry-over from other donors' samples. The chain employs TRBV29-1 and TRBJ2-7; D possibly corresponds to TRBD1 (6 bases). CDR3 in DNA: TGCAGCGTTGACGGGCGGGTAAGGGGGGAGCAGTACTTC. Protein product: CSVDGRVRGEQYF.